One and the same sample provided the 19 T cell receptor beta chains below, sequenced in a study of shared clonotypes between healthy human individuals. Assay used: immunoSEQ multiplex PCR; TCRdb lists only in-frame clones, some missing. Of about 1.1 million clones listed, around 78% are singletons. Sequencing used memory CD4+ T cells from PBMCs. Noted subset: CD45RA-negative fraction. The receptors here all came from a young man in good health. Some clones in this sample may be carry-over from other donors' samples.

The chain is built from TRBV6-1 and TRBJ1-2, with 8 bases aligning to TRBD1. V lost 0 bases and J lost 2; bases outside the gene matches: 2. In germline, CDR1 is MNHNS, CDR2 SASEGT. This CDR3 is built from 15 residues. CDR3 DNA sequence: TGTGCCAGCAGTGAAGCGGGACAGGACAACTATGGCTACACCTTC. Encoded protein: CASSEAGQDNYGYTF.

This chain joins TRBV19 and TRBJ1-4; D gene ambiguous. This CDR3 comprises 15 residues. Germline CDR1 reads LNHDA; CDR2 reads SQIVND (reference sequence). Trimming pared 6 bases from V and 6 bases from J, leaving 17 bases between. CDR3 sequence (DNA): TGTGCCAGTAGGTGGGTGGCAGGCATACATGAAAAACTGTTTTTT. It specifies CASRWVAGIHEKLFF.

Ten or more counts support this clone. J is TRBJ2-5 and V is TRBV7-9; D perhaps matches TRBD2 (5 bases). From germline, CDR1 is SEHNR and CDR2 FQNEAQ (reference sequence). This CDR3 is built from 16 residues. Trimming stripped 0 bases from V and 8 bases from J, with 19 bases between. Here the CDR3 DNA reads TGTGCCAGCAGCTTAGCTGCCGGGTGGGGAAGCGGAACCCAGTACTTC. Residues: CASSLAAGWGSGTQYF.

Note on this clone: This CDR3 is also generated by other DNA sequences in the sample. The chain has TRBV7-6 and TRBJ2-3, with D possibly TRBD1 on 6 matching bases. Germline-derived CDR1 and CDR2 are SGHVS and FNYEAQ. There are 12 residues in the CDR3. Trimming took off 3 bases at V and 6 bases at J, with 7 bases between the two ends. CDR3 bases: TGTGCCAGCAGCTTTAGGGGGGATACGCAGTATTTT. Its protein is CASSFRGDTQYF.

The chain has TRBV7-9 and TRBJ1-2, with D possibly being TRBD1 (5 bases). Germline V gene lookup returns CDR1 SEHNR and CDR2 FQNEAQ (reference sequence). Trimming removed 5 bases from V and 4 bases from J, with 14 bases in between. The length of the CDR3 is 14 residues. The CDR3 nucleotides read TGTGCCAGCAGCCCCCCGGAAGGGGCCTATGGCTACACCTTC. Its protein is CASSPPEGAYGYTF.

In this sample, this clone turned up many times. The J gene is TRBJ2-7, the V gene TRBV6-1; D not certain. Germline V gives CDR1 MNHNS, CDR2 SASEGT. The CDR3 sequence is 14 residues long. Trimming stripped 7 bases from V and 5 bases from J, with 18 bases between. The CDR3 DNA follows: TGTGCCAGCACGCCTCCGCTGGCGGTCCACGAGCAGTACTTC. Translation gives CASTPPLAVHEQYF.

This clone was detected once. Written as DNA, the CDR3 is TGTGCCAGCAGCGTATTCCTAGGGGATAGAAATACGCAGTATTTT. Translation gives CASSVFLGDRNTQYF. The rearrangement links TRBV9 to TRBJ2-3; possible D gene TRBD1, 5 bases. V lost 1 base and J 7 bases, leaving 16 bases between the germline ends. The germline V gene encodes CDR1 SGDLS and CDR2 YYNGEE. The CDR3 extends over 15 amino acids.

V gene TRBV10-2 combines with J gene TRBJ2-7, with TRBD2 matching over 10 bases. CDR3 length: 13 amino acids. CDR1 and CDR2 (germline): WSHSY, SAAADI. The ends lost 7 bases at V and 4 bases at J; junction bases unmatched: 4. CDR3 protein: CASNPSGSYEQYF. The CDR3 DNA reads TGCGCCAGCAACCCTAGCGGGAGTTACGAGCAGTACTTC.

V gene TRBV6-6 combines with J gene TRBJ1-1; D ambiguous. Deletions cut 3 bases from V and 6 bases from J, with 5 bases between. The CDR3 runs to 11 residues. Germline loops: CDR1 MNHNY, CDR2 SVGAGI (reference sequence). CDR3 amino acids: CASSYRAEAFF. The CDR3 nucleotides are TGTGCCAGCAGTTATAGGGCTGAAGCTTTCTTT.

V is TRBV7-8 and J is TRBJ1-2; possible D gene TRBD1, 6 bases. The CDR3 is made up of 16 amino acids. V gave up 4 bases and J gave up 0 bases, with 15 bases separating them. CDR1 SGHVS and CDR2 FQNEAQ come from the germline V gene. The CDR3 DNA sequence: TGTGCCAGCAGCTCAGGACAGCCATTAGCTAACTATGGCTACACCTTC. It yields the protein CASSSGQPLANYGYTF.

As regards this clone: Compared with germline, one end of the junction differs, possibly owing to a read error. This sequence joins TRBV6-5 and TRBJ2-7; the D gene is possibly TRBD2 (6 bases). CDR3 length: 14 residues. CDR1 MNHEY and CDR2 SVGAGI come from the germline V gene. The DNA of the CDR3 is TGTGCCAGCAGGGTAGCGGAGCTATCCTGCGAGCAGTACTTC. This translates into CASRVAELSCEQYF.

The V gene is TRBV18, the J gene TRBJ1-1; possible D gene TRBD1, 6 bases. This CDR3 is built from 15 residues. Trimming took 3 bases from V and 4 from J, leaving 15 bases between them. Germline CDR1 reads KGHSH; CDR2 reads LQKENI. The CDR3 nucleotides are TGTGCCAGCTCACCCCCTACCCGGACAGTCACTGAAGCTTTCTTT. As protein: CASSPPTRTVTEAFF. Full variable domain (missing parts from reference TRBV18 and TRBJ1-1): NAGVMQNPRHLVRRRGQEARLRCSPMKGHSHVYWYRQLPEEGLKFMVYLQKENIIDESGMPKERFSAEFPKEGPSILRIQQVVRGDSAAYFCASSPPTRTVTEAFFGQGTRLTVV.

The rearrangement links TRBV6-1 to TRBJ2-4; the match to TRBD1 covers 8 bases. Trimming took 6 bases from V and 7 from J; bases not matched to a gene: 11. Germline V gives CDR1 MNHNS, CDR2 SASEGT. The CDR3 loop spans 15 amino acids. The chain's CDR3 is CASSPGQERGNIQYF. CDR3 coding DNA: TGTGCCAGCAGCCCGGGACAGGAGAGGGGGAACATTCAGTACTTC.

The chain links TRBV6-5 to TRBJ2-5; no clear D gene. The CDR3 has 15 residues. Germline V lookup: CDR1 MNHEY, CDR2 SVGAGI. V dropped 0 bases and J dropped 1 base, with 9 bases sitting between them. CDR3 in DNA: TGTGCCAGCAGTTACTCGGGCTGGATCCAAGAGACCCAGTACTTC. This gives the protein CASSYSGWIQETQYF.

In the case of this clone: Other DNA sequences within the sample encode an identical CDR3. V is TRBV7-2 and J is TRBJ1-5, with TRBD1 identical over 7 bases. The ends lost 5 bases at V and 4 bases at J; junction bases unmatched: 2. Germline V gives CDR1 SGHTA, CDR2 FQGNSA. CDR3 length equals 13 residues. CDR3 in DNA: TGTGCCAGCAGCGCACAGGGGAATCAGCCCCAGCATTTT. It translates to CASSAQGNQPQHF.

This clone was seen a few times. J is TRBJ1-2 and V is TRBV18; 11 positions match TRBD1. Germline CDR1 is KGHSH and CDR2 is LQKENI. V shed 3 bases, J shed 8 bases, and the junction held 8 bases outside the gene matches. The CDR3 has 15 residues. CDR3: CASSPDRGLLGGYTF. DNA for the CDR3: TGTGCCAGCTCACCGGACAGGGGGCTTCTCGGAGGCTACACCTTC.

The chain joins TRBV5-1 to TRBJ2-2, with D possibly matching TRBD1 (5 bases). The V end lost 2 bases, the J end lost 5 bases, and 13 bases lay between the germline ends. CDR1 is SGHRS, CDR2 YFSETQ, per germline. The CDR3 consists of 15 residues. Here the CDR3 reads CASSFSQGGTGELFF. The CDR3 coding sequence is TGCGCCAGCAGCTTCAGCCAGGGTGGAACCGGGGAGCTGTTTTTT. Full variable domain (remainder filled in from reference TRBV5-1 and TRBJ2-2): KAGVTQTPRYLIKTRGQQVTLSCSPISGHRSVSWYQQTPGQGLQFLFEYFSETQRNKGNFPGRFSGRQFSNSRSEMNVSTLELGDSALYLCASSFSQGGTGELFFGEGSRLTVL.

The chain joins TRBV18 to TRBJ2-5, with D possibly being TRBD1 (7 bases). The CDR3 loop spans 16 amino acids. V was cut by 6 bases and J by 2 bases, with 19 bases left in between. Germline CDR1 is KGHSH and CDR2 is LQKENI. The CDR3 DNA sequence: TGTGCCAGCTCGGCCCAGGGGGGAGAAATTCAAGAGACCCAGTACTTC. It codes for CASSAQGGEIQETQYF.

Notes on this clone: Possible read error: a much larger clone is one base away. Written as DNA, the CDR3 is TGTGCCAGCAGTTTTCAGAATGAGCAGTTCTTC. It specifies CASSFQNEQFF. This chain links TRBV28 with TRBJ2-1; D unresolved. There are 11 residues in the CDR3. From germline, CDR1 is MDHEN and CDR2 SYDVKM. The V gene lost 3 bases and the J gene lost 7 bases, with 4 bases spanning the gap.